The 29 T cell receptor beta chains listed next were all sequenced from one sample in a study of cytomegalovirus exposure and HLA in healthy donors. It was with 60 Vbeta and 13 Jbeta primers that the PCR ran. Using immunoSEQ multiplex PCR, the repertoire was profiled, and TCRdb retains in-frame clones only, with some absent. The sample contains around 190,000 clones, about 80% of which appear only once. Sequencing was done on a sample of PBMCs. The receptors here all came from a woman aged 25 to 39 in good health and CMV-seropositive.

This clone was seen a handful of times. This chain links TRBV7-2 with TRBJ2-3; 8 bases agree with TRBD2. Per germline, CDR1 SGHTA and CDR2 FQGNSA. The V and J ends lost 5 bases and 4 bases, in that order; junction bases with no gene match: 11. This CDR3 spans 16 amino acids. CDR3 coding DNA: TGTGCCAGCAGCCCCAAAGCGGGAGCACGCGCAGATACGCAGTATTTT. It specifies CASSPKAGARADTQYF.

V is TRBV4-2 and J is TRBJ1-2; 7 bases map to TRBD1. Germline-derived CDR1 and CDR2 are LGHNA and YNFKEQ. J lost 4 bases, V lost 0 bases, and 5 bases had no gene match. The CDR3 runs 15 residues. The CDR3 DNA sequence: TGTGCCAGCAGCCAAGATGAGGGACAGCTCTATGGCTACACCTTC. Translation: CASSQDEGQLYGYTF.

Points on this clone: At one end the junction does not follow the germline gene, possibly because of a read error. The chain uses TRBV19 and TRBJ2-1; TRBD2 matches 11 bases. CDR1 is LNHDA and CDR2 is SQIVND in the germline V gene (reference sequence). CDR3 length: 16 amino acids. In DNA, the CDR3 is TGTGCCAGTAGTACAAAGCTAGCGGGGGGTTACAATGAACAGTTCTTC. This encodes CASSTKLAGGYNEQFF. The full variable domain, its missing parts supplied by reference TRBV19 and TRBJ2-1, is DGGITQSPKYLFRKEGQNVTLSCEQNLNHDAMYWYRQDPGQGLRLIYYSQIVNDFQKGDIAEGYSVSREKKESFPLTVTSAQKNPTAFYLCASSTKLAGGYNEQFFGPGTRLTVL.

This chain links TRBV9 with TRBJ2-2; 8 bases fit TRBD1. The CDR3 covers 15 residues. Looked up from germline, CDR1 is SGDLS and CDR2 is YYNGEE. V dropped 5 bases and J dropped 5; count of bases not matched to a gene: 8. The CDR3, as DNA: TGTGCCAGCAGACGAGGACAGGGTCGAACCGGGGAGCTGTTTTTT. This translates into CASRRGQGRTGELFF. The variable domain in full, completed from reference TRBV9 and TRBJ2-2, reads DSGVTQTPKHLITATGQRVTLRCSPRSGDLSVYWYQQSLDQGLQFLIQYYNGEERAKGNILERFSAQQFPDLHSELNLSSLELGDSALYFCASRRGQGRTGELFFGEGSRLTVL.

The CDR3 loop is CASSSPGLGYEQYF. Here the CDR3 DNA reads TGTGCCAGCAGTTCGCCGGGACTAGGCTACGAGCAGTACTTC. The chain combines TRBV27 with TRBJ2-7; 8 bases line up with TRBD2. The germline V gene has CDR1 MNHEY and CDR2 SMNVEV (reference sequence). This CDR3 is 14 amino acids long. Trimming at V came to 4 bases and at J to 3 bases, leaving 5 bases not matched to a gene.

V is TRBV10-3 and J is TRBJ2-3; D is uncertain. The V gene lost 7 bases and the J gene lost 3 bases, with 11 bases spanning the gap. This CDR3 has 13 residues. CDR1 ENHRY and CDR2 SYGVKD come from the germline V gene. The CDR3 DNA reads as TGTGCCATCACGGCAACAGAGACAGATACGCAGTATTTT. Its translation: CAITATETDTQYF.

The gene calls are TRBV5-1 and TRBJ2-4; 9 bases are shared with TRBD2. V trimming: 5 bases; J trimming: 4 bases; junction bases outside the gene matches: 7. The CDR3 loop spans 15 amino acids. Per germline, CDR1 SGHRS and CDR2 YFSETQ. In nucleotides, the CDR3 is TGCGCCAGCAGTCGGGCTAGCGGGACTAAAAACATTCAGTACTTC. This gives the protein CASSRASGTKNIQYF.

This chain joins TRBV5-6 and TRBJ1-1; no definite D call. This CDR3 contains 12 residues. V was shortened by 1 base and J by 3 bases, with 4 bases between the two germline ends. Germline V CDR1 and CDR2: SGHDT, YYEEEE. In nucleotides, the CDR3 is TGTGCCAGCAGCTTGACAGACACTGAAGCTTTCTTT. Encoded protein: CASSLTDTEAFF.

The chain is built from TRBV19 and TRBJ1-5, with 10 bases that match TRBD1. V shed 4 bases, J shed 7 bases, and the junction held 4 bases outside the gene matches. The CDR3 covers 14 residues. Germline assignment: CDR1 LNHDA and CDR2 SQIVND (reference sequence). This chain's CDR3 is CASSKTGGGQPQHF. The CDR3 region has the DNA TGTGCCAGTAGTAAGACAGGGGGCGGGCAGCCCCAGCATTTT.

This sequence joins TRBV7-3 and TRBJ2-1; 7 positions agree with TRBD1. Germline CDR1 SGHTA, CDR2 FQGTGA. J gave up 3 bases and V 5 bases, and 7 bases lay outside the gene matches. The CDR3 is 15 amino acids. The CDR3 loop is CASSPLGDSYNEQFF. Written as DNA, the CDR3 is TGTGCCAGCAGCCCTCTGGGGGACAGCTACAATGAGCAGTTCTTC. Full variable domain (rest looked up from reference TRBV7-3 and TRBJ2-1): GAGVSQTPSNKVTEKGKYVELRCDPISGHTALYWYRQSLGQGPEFLIYFQGTGAADDSGLPNDRFFAVRPEGSVSTLKIQRTERGDSAVYLCASSPLGDSYNEQFFGPGTRLTVL.

The chain uses TRBV27 and TRBJ2-1, with TRBD1 matching over 7 bases. The CDR3 runs to 14 residues. Germline lookup yields CDR1 MNHEY and CDR2 SMNVEV (reference sequence). Trimming cost V 4 bases and J 2 bases; bases outside gene matches: 2. CDR3 nucleotides: TGTGCCAGCAGTTGGACAGGTCCCTACAATGAGCAGTTCTTC. Its protein is CASSWTGPYNEQFF.

This clone was counted many times. The chain is built from TRBV25-1 and TRBJ2-7; TRBD1 matches at 8 bases. V gave up 4 bases and J gave up 4 bases; unmatched junction bases: 0. Germline assignment: CDR1 MGHDK and CDR2 SYGVNS. The CDR3 has 12 amino acids. CDR3 sequence reads: CASSGTGYEQYF. The CDR3 coding sequence is TGTGCCAGCAGTGGGACAGGGTACGAGCAGTACTTC.

CDR3 DNA sequence: TGCGCCAGCAGCTTCGCTGGAGCTAGCACAGATACGCAGTATTTT. Translation gives CASSFAGASTDTQYF. J is TRBJ2-3 and V is TRBV5-1; D remains unclear. The length of the CDR3 is 15 residues. Germline V gene data show CDR1 as SGHRS and CDR2 as YFSETQ. The V end was cut by 2 bases, the J end by 0 bases, with 10 bases between.

This clone has just one count. The rearrangement links TRBV7-2 to TRBJ2-7; 7 bases map to TRBD1. V shed 7 bases, J shed 4 bases, and the junction held 7 bases outside the gene matches. Germline-derived CDR1 and CDR2 are SGHTA and FQGNSA. The CDR3 contains 13 residues. As DNA, the CDR3 is TGTGCCAGCACCCCGGGACAGACTTACGAGCAGTACTTC. This translates into CASTPGQTYEQYF.

This clone was detected only a few times. The chain has TRBV11-2 and TRBJ2-5; weak D call: TRBD2 (6 bases). Germline CDR1 SGHAT, CDR2 FQNNGV. The CDR3 contains 15 residues. Trimming removed 2 bases at V and 5 bases at J, with 15 bases between. CDR3 in amino acids: CASSLMGGAGETQYF. The CDR3 DNA reads as TGTGCCAGCAGCTTAATGGGCGGGGCCGGGGAGACCCAGTACTTC.

The V call is TRBV25-1, the J call TRBJ1-2; no clear D. Germline CDR1 MGHDK, CDR2 SYGVNS. This CDR3 region has 13 residues. The ends were cut back, 5 bases at V and 0 bases at J, with 7 bases in the middle. The CDR3 nucleotides read TGTGCCAGCAGTTACAAGTCTAACTATGGCTACACCTTC. Translating gives CASSYKSNYGYTF.

The J gene is TRBJ2-7, the V gene TRBV6-6, with TRBD2 identical over 7 bases. The V gene end was trimmed by 7 bases and the J gene end by 2 bases; junction bases not matched to a gene: 2. This CDR3 contains 12 residues. Germline CDR1 and CDR2: MNHNY and SVGAGI (reference sequence). CDR3 protein: CASNAGAYEQYF. CDR3 in DNA: TGTGCCAGCAACGCGGGAGCCTACGAGCAGTACTTC.

The rearrangement joins TRBV2 to TRBJ2-2; D unresolved. V was cut by 4 bases and J by 5 bases, with 2 bases left in between. The CDR3 extends over 11 amino acids. CDR1 and CDR2 from the germline V gene are SNHLY and FYNNEI. The CDR3 nucleotides are TGTGCCAGCAGTGTAACCGGGGAGCTGTTTTTT. Encoded protein: CASSVTGELFF.

The rearrangement links TRBV6-6 to TRBJ1-5; D gene uncertain. From germline, CDR1 is MNHNY and CDR2 SVGAGI (reference sequence). V lost 0 bases, J lost 4 bases, and 7 bases lay in between. CDR3 length equals 14 residues. CDR3 DNA sequence: TGTGCCAGCAGTTACTCGCGGGGAAATCAGCCCCAGCATTTT. Encoded protein: CASSYSRGNQPQHF.

The chain links TRBV14 to TRBJ2-7; the match to TRBD2 covers 15 bases. Losses at the gene ends were 1 base for V and 3 bases for J; bases not matched to a gene: 4. The CDR3 runs to 17 residues. Germline CDR1 reads SGHDN; CDR2 reads FVKESK. CDR3 bases: TGTGCCAGCAGCCAAGTGGGACTAGCGGGAGGCTTCTACGAGCAGTACTTC. Encoded protein: CASSQVGLAGGFYEQYF.

This clone was seen more than once but under ten times. The genes are TRBV5-6 and TRBJ2-1; D remains unclear. Trimming stripped 1 base from V and 5 bases from J, with 10 bases between. The CDR3 runs 14 residues. Looked up from germline, CDR1 is SGHDT and CDR2 is YYEEEE. The CDR3 DNA reads TGTGCCAGCAGCTTGAGTCTGGAGAACAATGAGCAGTTCTTC. Translation: CASSLSLENNEQFF.

V usage is TRBV5-1 and J usage is TRBJ2-2; 9 bases are shared with TRBD2. Germline V gives CDR1 SGHRS, CDR2 YFSETQ. V shed 1 base, J shed 1 base, and the junction held 8 bases outside the gene matches. CDR3 length: 18 amino acids. The CDR3 loop reads CASSLSASGVGNTGELFF. The CDR3 DNA follows: TGCGCCAGCAGCTTGTCGGCTAGCGGGGTGGGGAACACCGGGGAGCTGTTTTTT.

V gene TRBV5-1 combines with J gene TRBJ2-7, with 7 bases aligning to TRBD2. Unmatched junction bases numbered 10, after V lost 4 bases and J lost 3 bases. This CDR3 is built from 15 residues. From germline, CDR1 is SGHRS and CDR2 YFSETQ. CDR3: CASSPGTKLNYEQYF. The CDR3 DNA follows: TGCGCCAGCAGCCCGGGGACTAAACTCAACTACGAGCAGTACTTC.

The chain uses TRBV4-2 and TRBJ2-7; 8 nucleotides align to TRBD2. The CDR3 has 18 amino acids. Germline CDR1 and CDR2: LGHNA and YNFKEQ. With V trimmed by 1 base and J by 2 bases, 13 bases remained unmatched. CDR3 sequence (DNA): TGTGCCAGCAGCCAAGGGGTCTTTGGTAGCGGGATCACCTACGAGCAGTACTTC. This translates into CASSQGVFGSGITYEQYF.

The genes are TRBV28 and TRBJ1-1, with no clear D. Germline loops: CDR1 MDHEN, CDR2 SYDVKM. CDR3 size: 15 residues. Trimming removed 3 bases at V and 2 bases at J, with 13 bases between. The CDR3 DNA is TGTGCCAGCAGTTTTAGAGCGGCTAAAAACACTGAAGCTTTCTTT. It translates to CASSFRAAKNTEAFF. Complete variable domain (other parts from reference TRBV28 and TRBJ1-1): DVKVTQSSRYLVKRTGEKVFLECVQDMDHENMFWYRQDPGLGLRLIYFSYDVKMKEKGDIPEGYSVSREKKERFSLILESASTNQTSMYLCASSFRAAKNTEAFFGQGTRLTVV.

The V gene is TRBV5-4, the J gene TRBJ2-2; 10 bases match TRBD1. With V trimmed by 9 bases and J by 6 bases, 8 bases remained unmatched. This CDR3 contains 14 residues. The germline CDR1 and CDR2 sequences are SGHNT and YYREEE (reference sequence). This chain's CDR3 is CATKDRGGAGELFF. Here the CDR3 DNA reads TGTGCCACCAAGGACAGGGGGGGTGCCGGGGAGCTGTTTTTT.

The genes are TRBV11-3 and TRBJ1-2; a weak D match, TRBD1 (5 bases). This CDR3 contains 12 residues. The germline CDR1 and CDR2 sequences are SGHNT and YENEEA. The germline V and J ends were trimmed by 6 bases and 8 bases, with 13 bases remaining between them. CDR3 in DNA: TGTGCCAGCAGTACAGGACCCGCGGGCTACACCTTC. Translating gives CASSTGPAGYTF.

This clone was observed a handful of times. Other DNA sequences within the sample encode an identical CDR3. The CDR3 is CASSAQGNQPQHF. Here the CDR3 DNA reads TGTGCCAGCAGCGCACAGGGCAATCAGCCCCAGCATTTT. V and J are TRBV2 and TRBJ1-5; D perhaps matches TRBD1 (5 bases). CDR1 SNHLY and CDR2 FYNNEI come from the germline V gene. V lost 6 bases and J 2 bases, leaving 8 bases between the germline ends. This CDR3 is 13 amino acids long.

The chain joins TRBV11-3 to TRBJ2-2; 12 bases map to TRBD2. Germline CDR1 and CDR2: SGHNT and YENEEA. CDR3 length: 15 residues. V lost 5 bases, J lost 5 bases, and 3 bases stayed unmatched. This chain's CDR3 is CASSNLAGGTGELFF. CDR3 DNA: TGTGCCAGCAGCAATCTAGCGGGAGGGACCGGGGAGCTGTTTTTT.